This T cell receptor beta chain was identified during a study of T cells in Graves' hyperthyroidism and ophthalmopathy. Amplification of TCR beta CDR3 regions used RNA as the template. In the first-round RT-PCR of the TCR CDR3, the HTBI primer set was used. MiXCR was run by TCRdb on the multiplex PCR reads, yielding one entry per CDR3 protein. Of 550,000 to 800,000 distinct CDR3 sequences listed, roughly 15% are singletons. Looked up from germline, CDR1 is WSHSY and CDR2 is SAAADI. The CDR3 covers 14 residues. Trimming pared 3 bases from V and 4 bases from J, leaving 13 bases between. In its sample, this clonotype was seen many times. Its antigen is currently unknown. In patients aged 18 to 65, hyperthyroidism was newly diagnosed, with duration under 2 months. Uncontrolled infection, other autoimmune disease, pregnancy or lactation barred patients from enrollment. Study-wide findings and caveats: Among thyroid clonotypes expanded above 0.001, most also appeared in blood. Ophthalmopathy cases were set apart from stable hyperthyroidism by a 13 V-J model.

Specimen: blood. This TCR derives from a man aged 18 to 35 with Graves' hyperthyroidism. The rearrangement links TRBV10-2 to TRBJ2-7; possibly TRBD1 or TRBD2 for D (5 bases each). CDR3 loop: CASSDRDPRYEQYF. The CDR3 DNA reads as TGCGCCAGCAGTGACAGGGACCCGAGGTACGAGCAGTACTTC.